This T cell receptor beta chain emerged from a study of T cells in localized non-small cell lung cancer. Note on this clone: Its antigen is still unknown.

Study findings and constraints: In uninvolved adjacent lung, T cell clonality reached its highest value, exceeding tumor. Higher blood T cell density tracked longer overall survival.

Measured with immunoSEQ multiplex PCR; TCRdb has only the in-frame clones, and not every one. The sample contains around 83,000 clones, 87% of which appear only once. The sequence derives from a man aged 40 to 75 with stage I squamous cell lung carcinoma. Sequencing was performed on peripheral blood, taken before any cancer treatment.

DNA of the CDR3: TGTGCCAGCAGCGTAGGTCGCGCGGCAGGGCTGGAGACCCAGTACTTC. Translated: CASSVGRAAGLETQYF. The chain couples TRBV9 to TRBJ2-5; a possible D gene is TRBD1 (5 bases). Germline CDR1 reads SGDLS; CDR2 reads YYNGEE. This CDR3 is built from 16 residues. With 0 bases removed from V and 5 bases from J, the gap between germline ends came to 17 bases.